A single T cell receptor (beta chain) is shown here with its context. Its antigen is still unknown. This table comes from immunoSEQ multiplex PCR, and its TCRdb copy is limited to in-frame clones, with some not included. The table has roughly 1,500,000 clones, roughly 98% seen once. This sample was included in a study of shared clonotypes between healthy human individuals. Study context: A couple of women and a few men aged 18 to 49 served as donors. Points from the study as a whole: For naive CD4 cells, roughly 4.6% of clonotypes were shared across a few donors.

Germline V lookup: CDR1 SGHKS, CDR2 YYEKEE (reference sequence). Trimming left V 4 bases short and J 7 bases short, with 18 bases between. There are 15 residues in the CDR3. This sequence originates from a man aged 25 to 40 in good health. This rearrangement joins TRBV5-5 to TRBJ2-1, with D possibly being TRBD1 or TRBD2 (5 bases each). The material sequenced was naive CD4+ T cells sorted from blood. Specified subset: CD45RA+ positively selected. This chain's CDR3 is CASSLGGAVMNEQFF. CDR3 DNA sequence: TGTGCCAGCAGCCTTGGGGGAGCAGTTATGAATGAGCAGTTCTTC.